These 24 T cell receptor beta chains share one sample of origin, sequenced in a study of T-cell reconstitution after alpha-beta-depleted transplantation in children. Preparation of the TCRbeta library involved a method that used unique molecular identifiers. One entry per CDR3 protein results from TCRdb running MiXCR on the PCR reads. The table lists 150,000 to 250,000 distinct CDR3 sequences, about 6% of them singletons, with 4.5% in the top ten. The sample was PBMCs, taken before TCRalphabeta/CD19-depleted stem cell transplant. Receptor source: a girl under three years old with combined immunodeficiency, due to receive a stem cell transplant.

This clonotype was found many times. The chain carries TRBV27 and TRBJ2-7; D might be TRBD2 (6 bases). Trimming took off 7 bases at V and 6 bases at J, with 28 bases between the two ends. The CDR3 runs 17 residues. Germline V gene lookup returns CDR1 MNHEY and CDR2 SMNVEV (reference sequence). CDR3 DNA: TGTGCCAGCACCCCATACGGACCGGGACTTGTAGGCGGCGAGCAGTACTTC. It encodes CASTPYGPGLVGGEQYF.

This clonotype has a count of ten or more. The genes are TRBV29-1 and TRBJ2-4; D not resolved. Trimming took 2 bases from V and 0 from J, leaving 20 bases between them. The germline gives CDR1 SQVTM, CDR2 ANQGSEA. The CDR3 covers 18 residues. The CDR3 sequence: CSVETGDLAGLAKNIQYF. The DNA of the CDR3 is TGCAGCGTTGAAACCGGTGACCTTGCCGGCCTAGCCAAAAACATTCAGTACTTC.

The chain uses TRBV27 and TRBJ1-2; D is ambiguous. The V end was cut by 3 bases, the J end by 7 bases, with 15 bases between. This CDR3 has 14 residues. Germline CDR1 is MNHEY and CDR2 is SMNVEV (reference sequence). CDR3: CASSFVGSSAGYTF. In DNA, the CDR3 is TGTGCCAGCAGTTTCGTCGGCTCGAGCGCTGGCTACACCTTC.

This clonotype was seen at least ten times. The genes are TRBV20-1 and TRBJ2-3; the D call may be TRBD1 or TRBD2 (5 bases each). V lost 3 bases and J 5 bases, leaving 12 bases between the germline ends. There are 13 residues in the CDR3. CDR1 and CDR2 (germline): DFQATT, SNEGSKA (reference sequence). The CDR3 DNA sequence: TGCAGTGCTAGGTTTGGGGGAGTAGATACGCAGTATTTT. Translated: CSARFGGVDTQYF.

This clonotype was observed many times. The V and J genes are TRBV2 and TRBJ2-3, with 10 bases lining up with TRBD1. The germline gives CDR1 SNHLY, CDR2 FYNNEI. Unmatched junction bases numbered 4, after V lost 0 bases and J lost 4 bases. The CDR3 covers 16 residues. This CDR3 is CASSEALTGGADTQYF. CDR3 nucleotide sequence: TGTGCCAGCAGTGAAGCGCTGACAGGGGGCGCAGATACGCAGTATTTT.

This clonotype was detected ten times or more. The genes are TRBV28 and TRBJ1-4; D not resolved. The CDR3 has 15 residues. Germline lookup yields CDR1 MDHEN and CDR2 SYDVKM. V was cut by 0 bases and J by 10 bases, with 15 bases left in between. CDR3 DNA: TGTGCCAGCAGTTTATGGGACTTTCCGTGGGGAAAACTGTTTTTT. This codes for CASSLWDFPWGKLFF.

This clonotype showed up many times. The DNA of the CDR3 is TGTGCCAGCAGTTTCCGACAGGGGGGGAGGAACACTGAAGCTTTCTTT. The encoded protein is CASSFRQGGRNTEAFF. V gene TRBV27 combines with J gene TRBJ1-1; TRBD1 agrees at 9 bases. V shed 3 bases, J shed 1 base, and the junction held 6 bases outside the gene matches. CDR3 length equals 16 residues. Germline CDR1 reads MNHEY; CDR2 reads SMNVEV (reference sequence).

This clonotype was observed many times. The V and J genes are TRBV29-1 and TRBJ2-7, with 7 bases matching TRBD1. V trimming: 6 bases; J trimming: 1 base; junction bases outside the gene matches: 9. The length of the CDR3 is 14 residues. From germline, CDR1 is SQVTM and CDR2 ANQGSEA. The CDR3 region has the DNA TGCAGCGTCTACTCCGGACAGGCGTCCTACGAGCAGTACTTC. Residues: CSVYSGQASYEQYF.

This clonotype was seen repeatedly, ten times or more. V usage is TRBV11-3 and J usage is TRBJ2-2; TRBD1 agrees at 7 bases. Trimming at V came to 6 bases and at J to 3 bases, leaving 13 bases not matched to a gene. Germline CDR1 reads SGHNT; CDR2 reads YENEEA. This CDR3 is 17 amino acids long. In DNA form, the CDR3 reads TGTGCCAGCAGTCCTACAGGGGATGCGTATTACACCGGGGAGCTGTTTTTT. Protein product: CASSPTGDAYYTGELFF.

This clonotype was observed at least ten times. The J gene is TRBJ2-1, the V gene TRBV12-3 or TRBV12-4; weak D call: TRBD2 (6 bases). The CDR3 spans 11 residues. The germline V and J ends were trimmed by 9 bases and 10 bases, with 13 bases remaining between them. Written as DNA, the CDR3 is TGTGCCAGTAGGATGCGGGACGAGCAGTTCTTC. It specifies CASRMRDEQFF.

The sample holds many counts of this clonotype. This sequence joins TRBV4-3 and TRBJ2-1; TRBD2 matches at 8 bases. The V gene's germline CDR1 is LGHNA and CDR2 YSLEER. V lost 4 bases and J lost 7; bases outside the gene matches: 12. This CDR3 region has 16 residues. CDR3 bases: TGCGCCAGCAGCCCACATGGCGGGACTAGGTTTAATGAGCAGTTCTTC. Protein product: CASSPHGGTRFNEQFF.

V gene TRBV3-1 combines with J gene TRBJ2-1; D unresolved. V was cut by 1 base and J by 13 bases, with 11 bases left in between. Germline CDR1 LGHDT, CDR2 YNNKEL (reference sequence). The CDR3 extends over 12 amino acids. The CDR3, as DNA: TGTGCCAGCAGCCAAGGGGCGACAAAACAGTTCTTC. Its translation is CASSQGATKQFF.

The CDR3 spells CASSYFSGNPSYEQYF. CDR3 coding DNA: TGCGCCAGCAGCTATTTCAGCGGTAACCCCTCCTACGAGCAGTACTTC. The rearrangement links TRBV5-1 to TRBJ2-7; weak D call: TRBD2 (5 bases). Trimming removed 3 bases at V and 0 bases at J, with 16 bases between. The CDR3 totals 16 residues. The V gene's germline CDR1 is SGHRS and CDR2 YFSETQ.

This clonotype was found many times. V and J are TRBV20-1 and TRBJ2-1; 8 positions match TRBD2. The CDR3 consists of 16 residues. CDR1 and CDR2 (germline): DFQATT, SNEGSKA (reference sequence). With V trimmed by 0 bases and J by 2 bases, 6 bases remained unmatched. CDR3 region: CSARDGAGVTYNEQFF. CDR3 in DNA: TGCAGTGCTAGAGATGGAGCGGGAGTAACCTACAATGAGCAGTTCTTC.

V and J are TRBV24-1 and TRBJ2-1, with TRBD2 matching 8 bases. This CDR3 spans 16 amino acids. The germline V gene has CDR1 KGHDR and CDR2 SFDVKD. CDR3 sequence (DNA): TGTGGGACCAGTTATAGCGGGATACCCCCTTACAATGAGCAGTTCTTC. Translating gives CGTSYSGIPPYNEQFF.

This clonotype has at least ten counts. The chain joins TRBV29-1 to TRBJ2-7, with D possibly being TRBD2 (6 bases). The germline V gene encodes CDR1 SQVTM and CDR2 ANQGSEA. This CDR3 contains 13 residues. Trimming took 0 bases from V and 7 from J, leaving 13 bases between them. The CDR3 coding sequence is TGCAGCGTTGAAGAGACTGCAGGGAGGGAGCAGTACTTC. Translation: CSVEETAGREQYF.

This clonotype appeared many times. This chain links TRBV7-2 with TRBJ1-6; 9 nucleotides match TRBD1. Trimming at V came to 4 bases and at J to 2 bases, leaving 9 bases not matched to a gene. Germline assignment: CDR1 SGHTA and CDR2 FQGNSA. This CDR3 has 18 amino acids. The CDR3: CASSSGQGSVPYNSPLHF. CDR3 nucleotides: TGTGCCAGCAGCTCGGGACAGGGTTCAGTCCCCTATAATTCACCCCTCCACTTT.

In its sample, this clonotype was seen many times. The rearrangement links TRBV7-9 to TRBJ2-1; the D is unclear. Germline CDR1 and CDR2: SEHNR and FQNEAQ (reference sequence). This CDR3 comprises 13 residues. V was cut by 3 bases and J by 4 bases, with 7 bases left in between. In DNA form, the CDR3 reads TGTGCCAGCAGCTTTGTCGGGTACAATGAGCAGTTCTTC. This codes for CASSFVGYNEQFF.

This clonotype appeared many times. The V and J genes are TRBV12-3 or TRBV12-4 and TRBJ1-6; 8 bases agree with TRBD1. CDR3 length equals 14 residues. V was pared by 6 bases and J by 9 bases, with 7 bases of the junction left unmatched. In DNA form, the CDR3 reads TGTGCCAGCAGCCCCCAGGGGGCAGTTTCACCCCTCCACTTT. This gives the protein CASSPQGAVSPLHF.

Ten or more counts support this clonotype. The rearrangement joins TRBV7-2 to TRBJ1-1, with D perhaps matching TRBD1 (5 bases). There are 12 residues in the CDR3. The V gene's germline CDR1 is SGHTA and CDR2 FQGNSA. Trimming cost V 4 bases and J 8 bases, with 11 bases left between them. CDR3 residues: CASSYSRGEAFF. CDR3 DNA: TGTGCCAGCAGCTATTCACGGGGGGAAGCTTTCTTT. Variable domain in full (rest from reference TRBV7-2 and TRBJ1-1): GAGVSQSPSNKVTEKGKDVELRCDPISGHTALYWYRQSLGQGLEFLIYFQGNSAPDKSGLPSDRFSAERTGGSVSTLTIQRTQQEDSAVYLCASSYSRGEAFFGQGTRLTVV.

This clonotype was observed at least ten times. The chain has TRBV6-5 and TRBJ2-7, with TRBD2 as a possible D gene (7 bases). With 0 bases removed from V and 2 bases from J, the gap between germline ends came to 23 bases. The CDR3 extends over 19 amino acids. Germline values: CDR1 MNHEY, CDR2 SVGAGI. CDR3 amino acids: CASSYSLPRIGGGTYEQYF. CDR3 bases: TGTGCCAGCAGTTACTCTCTCCCGCGTATCGGCGGGGGCACCTACGAGCAGTACTTC.

This clonotype was counted many times. The chain couples TRBV28 to TRBJ1-5; no definite D call. There are 12 residues in the CDR3. Germline values: CDR1 MDHEN, CDR2 SYDVKM. V was pared by 3 bases and J by 5 bases, with 5 bases between. The CDR3 protein is CASSFPYQPQHF. As DNA, the CDR3 is TGTGCCAGCAGTTTTCCTTATCAGCCCCAGCATTTT.

This clonotype was found many times. The V and J genes are TRBV7-2 and TRBJ2-1; 10 bases are a match to TRBD2. Germline loops: CDR1 SGHTA, CDR2 FQGNSA. The CDR3 has 17 residues. The V and J ends lost 4 bases and 1 base, in that order; junction bases with no gene match: 7. The CDR3 nucleotides read TGTGCCAGCAGCTCCCACTGGACTAGCGGTTCCTACAATGAGCAGTTCTTC. Translation gives CASSSHWTSGSYNEQFF. Complete variable domain (other parts from reference TRBV7-2 and TRBJ2-1): GAGVSQSPSNKVTEKGKDVELRCDPISGHTALYWYRQSLGQGLEFLIYFQGNSAPDKSGLPSDRFSAERTGGSVSTLTIQRTQQEDSAVYLCASSSHWTSGSYNEQFFGPGTRLTVL.

This clonotype was seen a few times. The V call is TRBV7-2, the J call TRBJ1-4; a possible D gene is TRBD1 (6 bases). Trimming stripped 5 bases from V and 5 bases from J, with 12 bases between. This CDR3 is built from 14 residues. Germline CDR1 is SGHTA and CDR2 is FQGNSA. This chain's CDR3 is CASSEDSGNEKLFF. Written as DNA, the CDR3 is TGTGCCAGCAGCGAGGACAGTGGGAATGAAAAACTGTTTTTT.